This is a list of T cell receptor beta chains from one sample in a study of T cell responses to AZD1222 COVID-19 vaccine. The protocol was immunoSEQ multiplex PCR, while the TCRdb copy is restricted to in-frame clones and leaves out a portion. Among 90,000 to 140,000 clones, about 91% were seen once, and the ten largest hold 35% to 45%. This specimen was peripheral blood, taken 28 days after the second AZD1222 dose. Source of these receptors: an adult who received the AZD1222 COVID-19 vaccine. CDR3s include the opening cysteine and the closing phenylalanine or tryptophan. A D gene is named only where the DNA matches it firmly. The listing skips clone size in some rows; elsewhere it reads once, few, many or a size class.

cdr3_nt cdr3_aa j_call clone_size d_call v_call
TGTGCCAGCAGCCATGGACAGACCCACGAGCAGTACTTC CASSHGQTHEQYF TRBJ2-7 once . TRBV4-2
TGTGCCAGCAGCCAGACGGGGATAGAAGCTTTCTTT CASSQTGIEAFF TRBJ1-1 . . TRBV3-1/TRBV3-2
TGTGCCAGCAGCCCAGGGGTATCGGGACTAGCGGGAAGTGGGGCCAAAAACATTCAGTACTTC CASSPGVSGLAGSGAKNIQYF TRBJ2-4 . TRBD2 TRBV9
TGTGCCAGCAGTTTAAGGGCTAATGAAAAACTGTTTTTT CASSLRANEKLFF TRBJ1-4 few . TRBV28
TGTGCCAGCAAGGGACAGGGAAAGGTTGGCTACACCTTC CASKGQGKVGYTF TRBJ1-2 . TRBD1 TRBV28
TGTGCCATCAGTGAATCAGCGGGGAGCTCCTACGAGCAGTACTTC CAISESAGSSYEQYF TRBJ2-7 once TRBD2 TRBV10-3
TGTGCCAGCAGCTTAGGCCACCAGCGAGGGTATGAGCAGTTCTTC CASSLGHQRGYEQFF TRBJ2-1 . . TRBV7-9
TGTGCCAGCAGCATTCCGACAGGGCAGAACACTGAAGCTTTCTTT CASSIPTGQNTEAFF TRBJ1-1 . TRBD1 TRBV28
TGTGCCAGCAGCTTAACGGGAACAGTCGAAGATACGCAGTATTTT CASSLTGTVEDTQYF TRBJ2-3 . . TRBV7-3
TGTGCCAGCAGCCAAGATTCGACAGGGGGCAATCAGCCCCAGCATTTT CASSQDSTGGNQPQHF TRBJ1-5 once TRBD1 TRBV3-1/TRBV3-2
TGTGCCAGTAGTACACTTAGGGATCAGCCCCAGCATTTT CASSTLRDQPQHF TRBJ1-5 once . TRBV19
TGTGCCAGCAGCTTAGCGCACAGGGCCGAGCAGTACTTC CASSLAHRAEQYF TRBJ2-7 . . TRBV7-9
TGTGCCACCAGCAGGGACAGGGATATCGCCGGGGAGCTGTTTTTT CATSRDRDIAGELFF TRBJ2-2 few TRBD1 TRBV15
TGTGCCAGCAGCATAGTCTCCTTCTACGAGCAGTACTTC CASSIVSFYEQYF TRBJ2-7 . . TRBV7-2
TGTGCCAGCAGCCAAGAATCGACTAGCGGGACCTACGAGCAGTACTTC CASSQESTSGTYEQYF TRBJ2-7 . TRBD2 TRBV3-1/TRBV3-2
TGTGCCAGCAGTACAGGTATCTATGGCTACACCTTC CASSTGIYGYTF TRBJ1-2 . . TRBV9
TGTGCCAGCACCGGGACTAGCGTCTCCTACGAGCAGTACTTC CASTGTSVSYEQYF TRBJ2-7 few TRBD2 TRBV2
TGTGCCAGCAGCTGGGGCGAGCAGTACTTC CASSWGEQYF TRBJ2-7 . . TRBV2
TGTGCCAGCAGTTTAGCGAGGGAAGCTTTCTTT CASSLAREAFF TRBJ1-1 . . TRBV28
TGTGCCACCCCAAGGGGCTATGCACCGTACGAGCAGTACTTC CATPRGYAPYEQYF TRBJ2-7 . . TRBV6-5
TGTGCCAGCAGTTCCTCAGGGGTTAGGGGTGAAAAACTGTTTTTT CASSSSGVRGEKLFF TRBJ1-4 . . TRBV28
TGTGCCAGCAGACGGGGCTCCGGTTACGAGCAGTACTTC CASRRGSGYEQYF TRBJ2-7 once . TRBV6-5
TGTGCCATCAGTGAGGTTCTTTACGAGCAGTACTTC CAISEVLYEQYF TRBJ2-7 once . TRBV10-3
TGTGCCAGTAGTATTGGGGGACACCTCTACAATGAGCAGTTCTTC CASSIGGHLYNEQFF TRBJ2-1 . . TRBV19
TGTGCCAGCTCGTACCTTCCGACAGGGGCCTCCAAAAACATTCAGTACTTC CASSYLPTGASKNIQYF TRBJ2-4 . TRBD1 TRBV18
TGTGCCAGCAGCTTAGCCGGGGGCGCCGGCAATCAGCCCCAGCATTTT CASSLAGGAGNQPQHF TRBJ1-5 . . TRBV7-2
TGTGCCAGCAGGGACAGGGGAGGTGAGACCCAGTACTTC CASRDRGGETQYF TRBJ2-5 . TRBD1 TRBV6-5
TGTGCCACCAGTGACCCCGGAGGGGGCTATGGCTACACCTTC CATSDPGGGYGYTF TRBJ1-2 . . TRBV24-1
TGTGCCAGCAGTAAAGTGGGCCCTCCCGGGCGGGAGCAGTACTTC CASSKVGPPGREQYF TRBJ2-7 . . TRBV28
TGTGCCAGCAGCCCCAGAGGGGTATCCGGGACCACCTACGAGCAGTACTTC CASSPRGVSGTTYEQYF TRBJ2-7 . . TRBV7-8
TGTGCCAGCTCACAGGGACAGAACACAGATACGCAGTATTTT CASSQGQNTDTQYF TRBJ2-3 . TRBD1 TRBV18
TGTGCCAGCAGCTTGGGTGAGGGGGTCTACGAGCAGTACTTC CASSLGEGVYEQYF TRBJ2-7 . . TRBV7-2
TGTGCCAGCAGTTTAGGGGAGACCCAGTACTTC CASSLGETQYF TRBJ2-5 . . TRBV27
TGTGCCACCAGCATAGGGACAGAGATCTATGGCTACACCTTC CATSIGTEIYGYTF TRBJ1-2 . TRBD1 TRBV15
TGTGCCAGCAGCTGGACTAGCAGCAATGAGCAGTTCTTC CASSWTSSNEQFF TRBJ2-1 . TRBD2 TRBV5-4
TGTGCCAGCAGCTTCGACAGTCAGCCCCAGCATTTT CASSFDSQPQHF TRBJ1-5 . . TRBV12-3/TRBV12-4
TGTGCCAGCAGTGAATGGGGTGGGACTAGCGGTTACAATGAGCAGTTCTTC CASSEWGGTSGYNEQFF TRBJ2-1 . TRBD2 TRBV6-1
TGTGCCAGCAGGGAGGCCGGGACGCGTTCCGACGAGCAGTACTTC CASREAGTRSDEQYF TRBJ2-7 . . TRBV28
TGTGCCAGCTCACCCGGCGCAGGGCATAGCTATGGCTACACCTTC CASSPGAGHSYGYTF TRBJ1-2 . . TRBV18
TGCGCCAGCAGCGTACCGGGACAGGGGGCTGGCACTGAAGCTTTCTTT CASSVPGQGAGTEAFF TRBJ1-1 . TRBD1 TRBV5-1
TGTGCCACCCAAACGGGACTAGCGGGGACCGGGGAGCTGTTTTTT CATQTGLAGTGELFF TRBJ2-2 . TRBD2 TRBV28
TGTGCCAGCAGCCTTAGGGCCTATAATTCACCCCTCCACTTT CASSLRAYNSPLHF TRBJ1-6 few . TRBV28